The source of this TCR beta chain is a study of CD4+ T cells in melanoma. The trim removed 10 bases at V and 4 bases at J, leaving 16 bases unmatched. The CDR3 is 17 residues long. The germline V gene has CDR1 LNHDA and CDR2 SQIVND (reference sequence). This clone was found once. Clones were sequenced by immunoSEQ multiplex PCR, and TCRdb holds only the in-frame ones, with some missing. The sample consists of roughly 140,000 clones, about 90% of them appearing once. The V gene is TRBV19, the J gene TRBJ1-2; TRBD1 matches 12 bases. The sequence was obtained from a human donor with melanoma. This CDR3 reads CATTPRGQGAIGYGYTF. Written as DNA, the CDR3 is TGTGCCACTACTCCCCGGGGACAGGGGGCTATCGGCTATGGCTACACCTTC.